This record covers a single T cell receptor (beta chain). Its specific antigen is unknown. No base-level quality is on record; no much larger clone is a single base apart. The donors were about 40 Caucasian individuals from Russia, aged roughly 6 to 100 years, who were systemically healthy. Each donor gave 8 to 10 milliliters of peripheral blood, drawn into EDTA-treated Vacutainer tubes. PBMCs were isolated by Ficoll-Paque density-gradient centrifugation, with at least 7 million obtained per sample. Total RNA, at least 6 micrograms per sample, was extracted from PBMCs with Trizol reagent. Naive CD45RAhigh/CD27high T cell percentages were measured by flow cytometry on a PBMC aliquot from every donor. The trim is 4 bases for V and 7 bases for J, with a gap of 16 bases between the germline ends. The CDR3 runs 14 residues from the cysteine to the phenylalanine. Only the CDR3 portion is preserved as DNA: 42 bases, with reading frame beginning at the first base. CDR1 and CDR2 are drawn from the germline V gene (reference sequence): LGHDT, YNNKEL.

The sample is drawn from a study of blood T cells in healthy people across ages (dated by TCRdb to 2014 to 2015). A note on the overall study: In model experiments, template switching captured roughly one uniquely barcoded TCR beta cDNA molecule for every two T cells. The study measured age-related changes in TCR beta repertoire diversity using deep sequencing normalized with unique cDNA molecular identifiers. Donors were grouped into four age groups: young (average roughly 16 years), middle-aged (39), aged (62) and long-lived (just over 80). To avoid experimental bias, donors of different ages were randomly spread across the sequencing lanes. Two additional independent replicas of 1 million unique cDNA reads from the same blood draw were analyzed for two donors (one aged 18 to 30 and one aged 80 or older). The research as a whole found: Compared with the aged group, the long-lived group had more naive CD4+ T cells, fewer expanded clones and increased TCR diversity, suggesting age selection. Estimates of total diversity from one million sequenced T cells were regarded as lower bounds and underestimates. Because donor CMV infection status was unknown, age-related changes in expanded clonotypes were potentially confounded. Bulk unsorted PBMC profiling prevented conclusive comparison of naive and antigen-experienced compartments. As age increased, observed TCR beta diversity per million T cells dropped in a roughly linear way, and a significant reduction was already evident by age roughly 40. A strong correlation was found between observed TCR beta diversity and the percentage of naive T cells measured by flow cytometry.

The library was made by 5' RACE. Sequenced on an Illumina HiSeq 2500. A second PCR of roughly 7 to 11 cycles was performed with a sample-barcoded 5' primer and a J-beta primer mix. Each TCR beta cDNA molecule received a unique molecular identifier from a template-switch 5' adaptor carrying 12 random nucleotides. At least 2.5 million CDR3-containing paired-end reads were obtained from each sample. All of the RNA was converted into first-strand cDNA using the Mint cDNA synthesis kit, with a TRBC-specific oligonucleotide serving as the primer. Following uracil-DNA glycosylase treatment, a first 18-cycle PCR with universal primers M1SS and BC2_uni_R was performed on all cDNA. In the authors' own workflow: For normalization, 1 million high-quality reads, each with a distinct molecular identifier, were randomly selected from each sample. Reads sharing molecular identifiers were discarded rather than binned into consensus sequences. MiTCR, run with a Q25 quality threshold and the strictest error-elimination algorithm, handled CDR3 identification, clonotype clustering and error correction. A nonparametric unseen species model using Euler transformation provided a lower-bound estimate of total TCR beta diversity. TCRdb passed the public sequencing reads through fastp at Q25 and MiXCR, retaining productive beta sequences. A single entry per CDR3 protein holds the most common genes and DNA from its merged rows. TCRdb's processing, not the authors', yielded these V and J calls. The sample contains 730,000 or so distinct CDR3 sequences, around 38% of them found a single time. The top ten hold 30% of the sample.

Sample: blood. The chain joins TRBV3-1 to TRBJ2-5; the D gene is unclear. The source is a man older than 75 in good health. The CDR3 has the sequence CASSPSDGLGTQYF. The bases read TGTGCCAGCAGCCCTTCGGACGGCCTCGGGACCCAGTACTTC.